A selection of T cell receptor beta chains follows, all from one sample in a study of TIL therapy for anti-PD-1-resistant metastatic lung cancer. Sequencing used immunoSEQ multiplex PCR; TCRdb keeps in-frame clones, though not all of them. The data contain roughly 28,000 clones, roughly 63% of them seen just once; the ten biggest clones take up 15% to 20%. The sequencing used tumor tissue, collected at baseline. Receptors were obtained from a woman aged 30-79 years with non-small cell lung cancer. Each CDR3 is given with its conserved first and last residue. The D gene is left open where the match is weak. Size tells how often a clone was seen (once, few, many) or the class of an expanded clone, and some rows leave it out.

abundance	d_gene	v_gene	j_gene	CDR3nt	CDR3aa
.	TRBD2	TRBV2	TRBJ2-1	TGTGCCAGCAGTGAACCTAGCGGACTGAACAATGAGCAGTTCTTC	CASSEPSGLNNEQFF
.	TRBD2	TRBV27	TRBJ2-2	TGTGCCAGCAGGAATAGCGGGAGGACCAACACCGGGGAGCTGTTTTTT	CASRNSGRTNTGELFF
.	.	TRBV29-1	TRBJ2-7	TGCAGCGTTGCTTCTTCTACAGGGAGCAGCGAGCAGTACTTC	CSVASSTGSSEQYF
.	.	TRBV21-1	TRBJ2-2	TGTGCCAGCAGCAGGACAGCGGGTCCCGGGGAGCTGTTTTTT	CASSRTAGPGELFF
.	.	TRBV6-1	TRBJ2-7	TGTGCCAGCAGTCTACAGGGAACCTACGAGCAGTACTTC	CASSLQGTYEQYF
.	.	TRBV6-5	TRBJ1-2	TGTGCCAGCAGTGAAGAGACGGACTATGGCTACACCTTC	CASSEETDYGYTF
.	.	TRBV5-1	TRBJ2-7	TGCGCCAGCAGCTTGGAGCCCGGGCAGGGTCGGAATCCAGCCTACGAGCAGTACTTC	CASSLEPGQGRNPAYEQYF
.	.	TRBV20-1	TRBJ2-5	TGCAGTGCCGGTCAAGAGACCCAGTACTTC	CSAGQETQYF
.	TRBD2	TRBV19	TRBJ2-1	TGTGCCAGTAGTATAAGCAGCGGGAGTGGAAATGAGCAGTTCTTC	CASSISSGSGNEQFF
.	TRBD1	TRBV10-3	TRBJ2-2	TGTGCCATCAGTCCCGGGACAGGGGCGACCGGGGAGCTGTTTTTT	CAISPGTGATGELFF
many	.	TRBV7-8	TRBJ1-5	TGTGCCAGCAGCAAGCGACAGGCTGGCGGCAATCAGCCCCAGCATTTT	CASSKRQAGGNQPQHF
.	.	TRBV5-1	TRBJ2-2	TGCGCCAGCAGCTTAGGACTCGGGAACACCGGGGAGCTGTTTTTT	CASSLGLGNTGELFF
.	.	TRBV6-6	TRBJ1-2	TGTGCCAGCAGTTACTCGGGCAGGGATTATGGCTACACCTTC	CASSYSGRDYGYTF
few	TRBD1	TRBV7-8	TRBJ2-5	TGTGCCAGCAGCTTAGCTGGGACAGGGGGGGGAGAGACCCAGTACTTC	CASSLAGTGGGETQYF
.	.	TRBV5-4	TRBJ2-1	TGTGCCAGCAGCTTGTTCGGGCTAGCAAACAATGAGCAGTTCTTC	CASSLFGLANNEQFF
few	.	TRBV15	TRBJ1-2	TGTGCCACCAGCAGAGACGGATCCCACTTTTATGGCTACACCTTC	CATSRDGSHFYGYTF
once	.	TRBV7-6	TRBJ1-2	TGTGCCAGCAGCTTAGGGGGAGACTATGGCTACACCTTC	CASSLGGDYGYTF
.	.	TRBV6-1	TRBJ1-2	TGTGCCAGCACCTCCGGGACACGACCTGGCTACACCTTC	CASTSGTRPGYTF
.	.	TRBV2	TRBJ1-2	TGTGCCAGCAAGTTGTTCGGGGAAGGCTACACCTTC	CASKLFGEGYTF
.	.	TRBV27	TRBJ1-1	TGTGCCAGCACCATATCCCCGACCCTGAACACTGAAGCTTTCTTT	CASTISPTLNTEAFF
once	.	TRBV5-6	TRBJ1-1	TGTGCCAGCAGCTTGTATCAGATGAACACTGAAGCTTTCTTT	CASSLYQMNTEAFF
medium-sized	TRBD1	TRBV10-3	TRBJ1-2	TGTGCCATCAGTGGGACAGGGCCGGAGGGCTACACCTTC	CAISGTGPEGYTF
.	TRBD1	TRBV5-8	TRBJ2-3	TGTGCCAGCAGCTTGGAAGGGGGCCTAACAGATACGCAGTATTTT	CASSLEGGLTDTQYF